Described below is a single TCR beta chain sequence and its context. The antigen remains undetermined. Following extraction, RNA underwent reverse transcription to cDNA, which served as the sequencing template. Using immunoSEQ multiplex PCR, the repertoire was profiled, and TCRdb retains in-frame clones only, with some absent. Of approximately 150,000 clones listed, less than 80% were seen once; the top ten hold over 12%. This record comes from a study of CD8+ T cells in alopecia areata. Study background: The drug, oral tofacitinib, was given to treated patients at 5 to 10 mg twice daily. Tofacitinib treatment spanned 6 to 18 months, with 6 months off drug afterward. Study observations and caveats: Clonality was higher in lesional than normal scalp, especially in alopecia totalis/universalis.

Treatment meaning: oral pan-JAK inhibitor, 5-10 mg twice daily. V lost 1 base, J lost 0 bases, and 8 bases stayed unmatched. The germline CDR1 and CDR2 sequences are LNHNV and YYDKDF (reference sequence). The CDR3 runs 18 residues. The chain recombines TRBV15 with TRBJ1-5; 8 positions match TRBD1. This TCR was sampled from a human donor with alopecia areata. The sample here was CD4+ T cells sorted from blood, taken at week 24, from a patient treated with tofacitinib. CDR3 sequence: CATSRALRQGNSNQPQHF. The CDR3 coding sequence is TGTGCCACCAGCAGAGCACTTAGACAGGGGAATAGCAATCAGCCCCAGCATTTT.